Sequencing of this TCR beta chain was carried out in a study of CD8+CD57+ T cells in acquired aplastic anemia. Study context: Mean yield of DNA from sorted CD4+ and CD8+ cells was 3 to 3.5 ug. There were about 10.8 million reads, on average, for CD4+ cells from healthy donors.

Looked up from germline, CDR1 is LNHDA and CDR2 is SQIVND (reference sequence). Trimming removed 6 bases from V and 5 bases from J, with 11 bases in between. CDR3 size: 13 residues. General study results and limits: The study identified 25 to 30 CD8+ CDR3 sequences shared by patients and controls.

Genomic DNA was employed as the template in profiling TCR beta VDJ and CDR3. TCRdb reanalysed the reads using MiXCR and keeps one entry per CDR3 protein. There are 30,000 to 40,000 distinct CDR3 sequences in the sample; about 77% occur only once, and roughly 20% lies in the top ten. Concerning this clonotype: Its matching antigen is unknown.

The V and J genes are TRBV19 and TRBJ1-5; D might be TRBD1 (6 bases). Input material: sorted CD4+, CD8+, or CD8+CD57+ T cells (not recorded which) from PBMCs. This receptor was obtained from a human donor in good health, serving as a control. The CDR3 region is CASRRGGDQPQHF. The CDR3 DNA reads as TGTGCCAGTAGAAGAGGGGGGGATCAGCCCCAGCATTTT.